The 27 T cell receptor beta chains below come from one sample, sequenced in a study of cytomegalovirus exposure and HLA in healthy donors. The protocol was immunoSEQ multiplex PCR, while the TCRdb copy is restricted to in-frame clones and leaves out a portion. The sample lists some 290,000 clones, approximately 86% occurring once. The sequencing sample was made of PBMCs. Every receptor here comes from a man aged 25 to 40 in good health and CMV-seronegative.

The chain carries TRBV27 and TRBJ2-3, with TRBD2 matching over 8 bases. Losses at the gene ends were 6 bases for V and 2 bases for J; bases not matched to a gene: 7. The CDR3 has 15 residues. CDR1 MNHEY and CDR2 SMNVEV come from the germline V gene (reference sequence). The CDR3 is CASRSSGGFTDTQYF. The CDR3, as DNA: TGTGCCAGCAGGAGCAGCGGGGGTTTCACAGATACGCAGTATTTT.

The chain carries TRBV9 and TRBJ2-7; D remains ambiguous. Germline CDR1 is SGDLS and CDR2 is YYNGEE. The V end was cut by 2 bases, the J end by 2 bases, with 5 bases between. The CDR3 spans 12 residues. The CDR3 region is CASSVSPYEQYF. The CDR3 bases are TGTGCCAGCAGCGTCTCCCCCTACGAGCAGTACTTC.

Turning to this clone: The junction and the germline gene differ at one end; a read error may be behind it. The chain employs TRBV18 and TRBJ2-7; 7 positions agree with TRBD2. Germline V gene sequence: CDR1 KGHSH, CDR2 LQKENI. The CDR3 extends over 15 amino acids. The DNA for the CDR3 is TGTGTCAGCTCACCGTCTCCCTTAGCGGGCTACGAGCAGTACTTC. Protein: CVSSPSPLAGYEQYF. The whole variable domain, remainder taken from reference TRBV18 and TRBJ2-7, is NAGVMQNPRHLVRRRGQEARLRCSPMKGHSHVYWYRQLPEEGLKFMVYLQKENIIDESGMPKERFSAEFPKEGPSILRIQQVVRGDSAAYFCVSSPSPLAGYEQYFGPGTRLTVT.

The V call is TRBV12-5, the J call TRBJ2-1; no clear D gene. Trimming left V 4 bases short and J 8 bases short, with 9 bases between. Germline CDR1 LGHNT, CDR2 FRNRAP. The CDR3 runs 12 residues. CDR3 protein: CASGSDFDEQFF. Here the CDR3 DNA reads TGTGCTAGTGGTTCAGACTTCGATGAGCAGTTCTTC.

In nucleotides, the CDR3 is TGTGCCAGCAGCGCGTCCGGACTAGCGGTCGGTGGTGAGCAGTTCTTC. Translation gives CASSASGLAVGGEQFF. This chain uses TRBV21-1 with TRBJ2-1; TRBD2 is the table's D call, not checked against the DNA. TRBV21-1 is a listed pseudogene. The CDR3 length is 16 residues.

This clone was observed once. V gene TRBV5-8 combines with J gene TRBJ1-2, with 8 bases matching TRBD1. The germline V gene has CDR1 SGHTS and CDR2 YDEGEE. The CDR3 spans 10 residues. J was trimmed by 4 bases and V by 10 bases; bases with no gene match: 0. This chain's CDR3 is CAGQGYGYTF. CDR3 DNA: TGTGCCGGACAGGGCTATGGCTACACCTTC.

This chain uses TRBV15 with TRBJ2-5, with TRBD2 matching over 14 bases. Trimming removed 5 bases from V and 4 bases from J; junction bases left unmatched: 3. This CDR3 is built from 15 residues. CDR1 and CDR2 from the germline V gene are LNHNV and YYDKDF (reference sequence). The CDR3, as DNA: TGTGCCACCAGCGGGGGACTAGCGGGGGTAGAGACCCAGTACTTC. This codes for CATSGGLAGVETQYF. The entire variable domain, with the rest obtained from reference TRBV15 and TRBJ2-5, is as follows: DAMVIQNPRYQVTQFGKPVTLSCSQTLNHNVMYWYQQKSSQAPKLLFHYYDKDFNNEADTPDNFQSRRPNTSFCFLDIRSPGLGDTAMYLCATSGGLAGVETQYFGPGTRLLVL.

This sequence joins TRBV28 and TRBJ1-4, with TRBD1 matching 8 bases. The CDR3 length is 13 residues. J lost 2 bases, V lost 8 bases, and 1 base had no gene match. Germline-derived CDR1 and CDR2 are MDHEN and SYDVKM. Here the CDR3 reads CASRTGTNEKLFF. CDR3 nucleotide sequence: TGTGCCAGCCGGACAGGGACTAATGAAAAACTGTTTTTT.

Worth noting for this clone: At one of its ends the junction is not consistent with the germline gene, which may arise from a read error. V gene TRBV25-1 combines with J gene TRBJ2-7, with 9 positions matching TRBD1. The CDR3 totals 15 residues. From germline, CDR1 is MGHDK and CDR2 SYGVNS. The CDR3 loop is CASNEDGDRAYEQYF. The CDR3 DNA reads TGTGCCAGCAATGAAGACGGGGACAGGGCCTACGAGCAGTACTTC.

This chain uses TRBV19 with TRBJ2-7; D is perhaps TRBD1 (5 bases). V lost 4 bases to trimming and J lost 5 bases, with 6 bases between them. CDR3 length equals 11 residues. CDR1 is LNHDA and CDR2 is SQIVND in the germline V gene (reference sequence). The CDR3 spells CASSKGNEQYF. DNA for the CDR3: TGTGCCAGTAGTAAGGGGAACGAGCAGTACTTC.

The chain has TRBV5-6 and TRBJ1-2, with 7 bases fitting TRBD1. V dropped 0 bases and J dropped 4; count of bases not matched to a gene: 15. The CDR3 sequence is 18 residues long. CDR1 is SGHDT and CDR2 is YYEEEE in the germline V gene. CDR3 loop: CASSLDAGLVTGVYGYTF. The CDR3 DNA is TGTGCCAGCAGCTTGGATGCAGGCTTAGTAACAGGGGTCTATGGCTACACCTTC.

The rearrangement uses TRBV5-1 and TRBJ2-7; 8 bases align to TRBD1. The V gene's germline CDR1 is SGHRS and CDR2 YFSETQ. J gave up 5 bases and V 4 bases, and 11 bases lay outside the gene matches. The CDR3 has 15 residues. CDR3 in DNA: TGCGCCAGCAGCCAAGGACAGGGTGTCGTCAACGAGCAGTACTTC. Its protein product is CASSQGQGVVNEQYF.

The J gene is TRBJ2-2, the V gene TRBV11-3; D perhaps matches TRBD1 (5 bases). The CDR3 is 14 residues long. Trimming removed 0 bases from V and 6 bases from J, with 8 bases in between. CDR1 is SGHNT, CDR2 YENEEA, per germline. The CDR3 region has the DNA TGTGCCAGCAGCTTAGACAGGGTCCCCGGGGAGCTGTTTTTT. Amino acids: CASSLDRVPGELFF.

The rearrangement links TRBV19 to TRBJ1-5, with 10 bases lining up with TRBD1. V shed 2 bases and J 6 bases; nucleotides not matched to a gene: 7. The CDR3 is made up of 16 amino acids. Germline V gene data show CDR1 as LNHDA and CDR2 as SQIVND (reference sequence). The CDR3 coding sequence is TGTGCCAGTAGTATAATCCCGACAGGGGGCCTTCAGCCCCAGCATTTT. It encodes CASSIIPTGGLQPQHF.

The chain recombines TRBV9 with TRBJ2-2; 7 bases line up with TRBD1. Germline CDR1 and CDR2: SGDLS and YYNGEE. The CDR3 length is 16 residues. The trim removed 2 bases at V and 4 bases at J, leaving 8 bases unmatched. CDR3 in amino acids: CASSVVPDRITGELFF. CDR3 coding DNA: TGTGCCAGCAGCGTGGTACCGGACAGGATCACCGGGGAGCTGTTTTTT. Filled out from reference TRBV9 and TRBJ2-2, the complete variable domain reads DSGVTQTPKHLITATGQRVTLRCSPRSGDLSVYWYQQSLDQGLQFLIQYYNGEERAKGNILERFSAQQFPDLHSELNLSSLELGDSALYFCASSVVPDRITGELFFGEGSRLTVL.

The rearrangement links TRBV6-5 to TRBJ2-5; TRBD2 matches at 11 bases. Germline V lookup: CDR1 MNHEY, CDR2 SVGAGI. J was trimmed by 7 bases and V by 6 bases; bases with no gene match: 10. The CDR3 has 15 amino acids. DNA for the CDR3: TGTGCCAGCAGCCAGACTAGCGGGGCGTTTGGGACCCAGTACTTC. Amino acid sequence: CASSQTSGAFGTQYF.

The J gene is TRBJ1-4, the V gene TRBV6-1; the match to TRBD1 covers 7 bases. Germline lookup yields CDR1 MNHNS and CDR2 SASEGT. This CDR3 has 14 amino acids. V gave up 7 bases and J gave up 7 bases; unmatched junction bases: 9. CDR3 amino acids: CASKGQAEAEKLFF. The CDR3 coding sequence is TGTGCCAGCAAAGGACAGGCGGAGGCTGAAAAACTGTTTTTT.

The gene calls are TRBV2 and TRBJ2-5, with 10 bases that match TRBD2. Germline loops: CDR1 SNHLY, CDR2 FYNNEI. V trimming: 6 bases; J trimming: 5 bases; junction bases outside the gene matches: 9. The CDR3 is made up of 15 amino acids. The CDR3 loop reads CASRERGGQEETQYF. The CDR3 nucleotides read TGTGCCAGCAGAGAGCGGGGGGGCCAGGAGGAGACCCAGTACTTC.

This clone appeared once. The CDR3 DNA is TGTGCCAGCAGTGTGCACAGGAAGCCGGCCTACGAGCAGTACTTC. Amino acids: CASSVHRKPAYEQYF. The chain is built from TRBV6-8 and TRBJ2-7; possible D gene TRBD1, 5 bases. Germline V CDR1 and CDR2: MNHGY, SAAAGT. The CDR3 consists of 15 residues. Trimming took off 5 bases at V and 2 bases at J, with 16 bases between the two ends.

This chain uses TRBV6-1 with TRBJ2-7; maybe TRBD2 (6 bases). This CDR3 has 16 amino acids. Trimming took off 3 bases at V and 2 bases at J, with 17 bases between the two ends. Germline V gives CDR1 MNHNS, CDR2 SASEGT. This chain's CDR3 is CASSETRSGVPYEQYF. DNA of the CDR3: TGTGCCAGCAGTGAGACAAGGTCGGGGGTCCCCTACGAGCAGTACTTC.

The CDR3 region is CASSVNPDSPLHF. The CDR3 DNA is TGTGCCAGCAGTGTAAATCCAGATTCACCCCTCCACTTT. The chain links TRBV6-1 to TRBJ1-6; D gene uncertain. The germline CDR1 and CDR2 sequences are MNHNS and SASEGT. V lost 4 bases to trimming and J lost 8 bases, with 9 bases between them. This CDR3 is 13 amino acids long.

The chain joins TRBV5-8 to TRBJ2-7; 7 bases fit TRBD1. The V and J ends lost 5 bases and 2 bases, in that order; junction bases with no gene match: 4. The germline CDR1 and CDR2 sequences are SGHTS and YDEGEE. The CDR3 totals 13 residues. The CDR3: CASRRQGAYEQYF. The CDR3 bases are TGTGCCAGCAGGAGACAGGGAGCCTACGAGCAGTACTTC.

This clone was detected once. V gene TRBV14 combines with J gene TRBJ2-1; 9 bases are a match to TRBD1. This CDR3 is built from 17 residues. From germline, CDR1 is SGHDN and CDR2 FVKESK. Trimming at V came to 5 bases and at J to 2 bases, leaving 10 bases not matched to a gene. The CDR3 loop reads CASSYGQGPLPYNEQFF. As DNA, the CDR3 is TGTGCCAGCAGCTACGGACAGGGGCCATTGCCCTACAATGAGCAGTTCTTC. Full variable domain (rest looked up from reference TRBV14 and TRBJ2-1): EAGVTQFPSHSVIEKGQTVTLRCDPISGHDNLYWYRRVMGKEIKFLLHFVKESKQDESGMPNNRFLAERTGGTYSTLKVQPAELEDSGVYFCASSYGQGPLPYNEQFFGPGTRLTVL.

The genes are TRBV2 and TRBJ1-6; TRBD1 matches 9 bases. The CDR3 runs 15 residues. V was clipped by 7 bases and J by 7 bases; unmatched bases: 8. From germline, CDR1 is SNHLY and CDR2 FYNNEI. CDR3 protein: CASTGTGTANSPLHF. The CDR3 DNA is TGTGCCAGCACCGGGACAGGGACCGCAAATTCACCCCTCCACTTT.

The chain combines TRBV2 with TRBJ1-3, with D possibly being TRBD1 (5 bases). With 7 bases removed from V and 4 bases from J, the gap between germline ends came to 23 bases. This CDR3 is built from 17 residues. Germline CDR1 reads SNHLY; CDR2 reads FYNNEI. The CDR3 sequence is CASIPQGMDGSGNTIYF. As DNA, the CDR3 is TGTGCCAGCATTCCGCAGGGAATGGATGGCTCCGGAAACACCATATATTTT.

The rearrangement links TRBV27 to TRBJ1-2; D is possibly TRBD1 (5 bases). Trimming took off 2 bases at V and 1 base at J, with 8 bases between the two ends. This CDR3 is built from 14 residues. From germline, CDR1 is MNHEY and CDR2 SMNVEV (reference sequence). CDR3 DNA: TGTGCCAGCAGTTTAGGGGCTGGTAACTATGGCTACACCTTC. Its protein product is CASSLGAGNYGYTF.

The chain carries TRBV6-1 and TRBJ1-3, with 7 nucleotides matching TRBD1. Looked up from germline, CDR1 is MNHNS and CDR2 is SASEGT. The ends lost 6 bases at V and 6 bases at J; junction bases unmatched: 8. CDR3 size: 14 residues. The chain's CDR3 is CASRPTGLQNTIYF. The CDR3 nucleotides read TGTGCCAGCAGACCGACAGGGCTGCAAAACACCATATATTTT.